These 9 T cell receptor beta chains originate from one sample sequenced in a study of cytomegalovirus exposure and HLA in healthy donors. PCR amplification relied on 60 Vbeta primers (plus 13 Jbeta primers). The assay was immunoSEQ multiplex PCR, and TCRdb's table has in-frame clones only and misses some. Its listing shows roughly 120,000 clones. The sequencing input was PBMCs. These receptors were collected from a middle-aged man in good health and CMV-seronegative.

J is TRBJ1-5 and V is TRBV28; D is uncertain. V lost 3 bases to trimming and J lost 0 bases, with 18 bases between them. This CDR3 contains 18 residues. The germline V gene has CDR1 MDHEN and CDR2 SYDVKM. The CDR3 reads CASSFPGREAYSNQPQHF. CDR3 in DNA: TGTGCCAGCAGTTTCCCGGGGAGGGAGGCCTATAGCAATCAGCCCCAGCATTTT.

The chain employs TRBV4-2 and TRBJ2-7, with 8 bases that match TRBD1. The CDR3 consists of 16 residues. The germline gives CDR1 LGHNA, CDR2 YNFKEQ. V gave up 1 base and J gave up 2 bases; unmatched junction bases: 7. The DNA for the CDR3 is TGTGCCAGCAGCCAAGGAGAAGGACAGGGTGCCTACGAGCAGTACTTC. Translated, it gives CASSQGEGQGAYEQYF.

The chain is built from TRBV2 and TRBJ2-2; a weak D match, TRBD1 (6 bases). The germline CDR1 and CDR2 sequences are SNHLY and FYNNEI. The CDR3 has 13 residues. The V gene lost 1 base and the J gene lost 7 bases, with 7 bases spanning the gap. The CDR3 loop is CASSEVGGGELFF. The CDR3 DNA is TGTGCCAGCAGTGAAGTAGGGGGCGGGGAGCTGTTTTTT.

V and J are TRBV30 and TRBJ2-2; 8 positions agree with TRBD2. The trim removed 4 bases at V and 3 bases at J, leaving 7 bases unmatched. The CDR3 extends over 15 amino acids. In germline, CDR1 is GTSNPN, CDR2 SVGIG (reference sequence). The CDR3 reads CAWKAGGHHTGELFF. For the CDR3, the DNA is TGTGCCTGGAAGGCGGGAGGACATCACACCGGGGAGCTGTTTTTT.

This chain joins TRBV7-2 and TRBJ1-4; 7 bases fit TRBD1. CDR1 is SGHTA and CDR2 is FQGNSA in the germline V gene. This CDR3 contains 14 residues. V dropped 5 bases and J dropped 7; count of bases not matched to a gene: 7. CDR3 DNA: TGTGCCAGCAGCCAAGACAGGGCCAGTGAAAAACTGTTTTTT. Translation gives CASSQDRASEKLFF. Full variable domain (remainder filled in from reference TRBV7-2 and TRBJ1-4): GAGVSQSPSNKVTEKGKDVELRCDPISGHTALYWYRQSLGQGLEFLIYFQGNSAPDKSGLPSDRFSAERTGGSVSTLTIQRTQQEDSAVYLCASSQDRASEKLFFGSGTQLSVL.

This chain connects TRBV2 to TRBJ2-1; TRBD1 aligns across 7 bases. Germline CDR1 and CDR2: SNHLY and FYNNEI. This CDR3 is 12 amino acids long. V dropped 7 bases and J dropped 7; count of bases not matched to a gene: 4. For the CDR3, the DNA is TGTGCCAGCAAACAGGGGTGGAATGAGCAGTTCTTC. This encodes CASKQGWNEQFF.

The chain combines TRBV28 with TRBJ2-2, with TRBD1 identical over 10 bases. The CDR3 length is 16 residues. J lost 5 bases, V lost 3 bases, and 6 bases had no gene match. The germline V gene has CDR1 MDHEN and CDR2 SYDVKM. Written as DNA, the CDR3 is TGTGCCAGCAGTTTCAACGGACAGGGGGTGACCGGGGAGCTGTTTTTT. It is translated as CASSFNGQGVTGELFF.

The chain couples TRBV10-2 to TRBJ2-7; 9 bases match TRBD2. The germline V gene has CDR1 WSHSY and CDR2 SAAADI. This CDR3 contains 14 residues. V shed 4 bases and J 6 bases; nucleotides not matched to a gene: 7. CDR3 in amino acids: CASSVFSGSGEQYF. CDR3 DNA sequence: TGCGCCAGCAGTGTTTTTAGCGGGAGCGGCGAGCAGTACTTC.

The chain employs TRBV5-1 and TRBJ1-4; 9 bases line up with TRBD1. Germline V gene data show CDR1 as SGHRS and CDR2 as YFSETQ. The ends lost 3 bases at V and 2 bases at J; junction bases unmatched: 11. This CDR3 region has 18 residues. CDR3 DNA: TGCGCCAGCAGCTATGGGACAGGGACTCGCAGCACTAATGAAAAACTGTTTTTT. Translated: CASSYGTGTRSTNEKLFF.